This T cell receptor (beta chain) was identified in a study of T cell repertoires in cytomegalovirus infection. Whole-study context: It was the public TCR beta signatures that indicated both CMV infection and matching HLA type.

This CDR3 has 14 residues. Germline V gene sequence: CDR1 SGHTA, CDR2 FQGNSA. V was shortened by 7 bases and J by 2 bases, with 14 bases between the two germline ends. Each CDR3 protein is one row after TCRdb ran MiXCR on the reads. The sample has around 180,000 distinct CDR3 sequences; roughly a fifth are singletons. This clonotype was seen many times. Sequenced input: PBMCs. The J gene is TRBJ1-1, the V gene TRBV7-2; D perhaps matches TRBD1 (6 bases). The receptor's source is a human donor in good health (CMV status not recorded). Some clones in this sample may be carry-over from other donors' samples. The CDR3 DNA follows: TGTGCCAGCACCCGGGGGACACCAAACACTGAAGCTTTCTTT. Encoded protein: CASTRGTPNTEAFF.